The rows below give T cell receptor beta chains drawn from one sample of a study of T cell responses to AZD1222 COVID-19 vaccine. Generated by immunoSEQ multiplex PCR, the TCRdb table keeps only in-frame clones and is missing some. The top ten clones hold approximately 10% of a sample with 95,000 to 150,000 clones, about 90% of them seen once. This sample comprised peripheral blood, obtained on day 0 of AZD1222 vaccination. These receptors were collected from an adult in good health. Each CDR3 is given with its conserved first and last residue. Each record gives: D gene, V gene, J gene, clone size, CDR3 protein, CDR3 DNA. The D gene is left open where the match is weak. Expanded clones are given a class, and other clones once, few, many or no size at all.

>NA|TRBV23-1|TRBJ1-4|few
CASSPRPREKLFF
TGCGCCAGCAGCCCTCGACCTCGGGAAAAACTGTTTTTT
>TRBD2|TRBV7-2|TRBJ2-5|once
CASSPGTSGGQETQYF
TGTGCCAGCAGCCCCGGGACTAGCGGGGGGCAAGAGACCCAGTACTTC
>TRBD2|TRBV7-2|TRBJ2-7|NA
CASSRSGSYEQYF
TGTGCCAGCAGCCGAAGCGGGAGTTACGAGCAGTACTTC
>NA|TRBV10-3|TRBJ2-7|NA
CAISENSGHEQYF
TGTGCCATCAGTGAAAATTCGGGCCACGAGCAGTACTTC
>NA|TRBV7-3|TRBJ1-5|few
CASSLLPGRDQPQHF
TGTGCCAGCAGCTTATTACCAGGGAGGGATCAGCCCCAGCATTTT
>TRBD2|TRBV6-2/TRBV6-3|TRBJ2-7|NA
CASSHRLAGPTPYEQYF
TGTGCCAGCAGTCACCGACTAGCGGGGCCTACCCCCTACGAGCAGTACTTC
>NA|TRBV7-9|TRBJ2-2|NA
CASSSPGPGELFF
TGTGCCAGCAGCTCACCAGGGCCCGGGGAGCTGTTTTTT
>TRBD1|TRBV28|TRBJ1-5|NA
CASRQNRGRSNQPQHF
TGTGCCAGCAGGCAGAACAGGGGCCGAAGCAATCAGCCCCAGCATTTT
>NA|TRBV11-2|TRBJ2-7|NA
CASSLGGGGDSYEQYF
TGTGCCAGCAGCTTAGGGGGGGGCGGGGACTCCTACGAGCAGTACTTC
>TRBD1|TRBV5-4|TRBJ1-5|NA
CASSAGQGENQPQHF
TGTGCCAGCAGCGCTGGCCAGGGGGAAAATCAGCCCCAGCATTTT
>NA|TRBV28|TRBJ2-7|NA
CASSLYSQVFPYEQYF
TGTGCCAGCAGTTTATATTCCCAAGTATTCCCCTACGAGCAGTACTTC
>NA|TRBV5-5|TRBJ2-7|NA
CASSFAFRGEINSEQYF
TGTGCCAGCAGCTTCGCATTTAGGGGGGAAATTAATTCCGAGCAGTACTTC
>NA|TRBV5-1|TRBJ2-3|once
CASSLEATDTQYF
TGCGCCAGCAGCTTGGAGGCCACAGATACGCAGTATTTT
>NA|TRBV2|TRBJ2-7|NA
CASIRAPPWEQYF
TGTGCCAGCATTCGGGCCCCCCCTTGGGAGCAGTACTTC
>TRBD1|TRBV11-2|TRBJ2-2|NA
CASSLNRGTGELFF
TGTGCCAGCAGCTTGAACAGGGGAACCGGGGAGCTGTTTTTT
>TRBD1|TRBV28|TRBJ1-5|NA
CASSSGTGGQPQHF
TGTGCCAGCAGCTCCGGGACAGGGGGACAGCCCCAGCATTTT
>NA|TRBV11-3|TRBJ2-7|NA
CASSHPLARYEQYF
TGTGCCAGCAGCCACCCTCTAGCGAGGTACGAGCAGTACTTC
>NA|TRBV11-1|TRBJ2-1|NA
CASSFYPHEQFF
TGTGCCAGCAGCTTTTACCCCCATGAGCAGTTCTTC
>NA|TRBV7-2|TRBJ2-2|NA
CASSLDSNTGELFF
TGTGCCAGCAGCTTGGACAGTAACACCGGGGAGCTGTTTTTT
>NA|TRBV3-1/TRBV3-2|TRBJ1-5|NA
CASSQAVGGPQHF
TGTGCCAGCAGCCAAGCGGTTGGGGGTCCCCAGCATTTT
>NA|TRBV7-2|TRBJ1-2|NA
CASSLGWTNYGYTF
TGTGCCAGCAGCTTGGGGTGGACGAACTATGGCTACACCTTC
>NA|TRBV5-6|TRBJ1-2|NA
CASSSGGVRSGYTF
TGTGCCAGCAGCTCGGGCGGGGTAAGATCAGGCTACACCTTC
>NA|TRBV7-9|TRBJ2-3|NA
CASSLDRTTDTQYF
TGTGCCAGCAGCTTAGACCGGACCACAGATACGCAGTATTTT
>NA|TRBV10-1|TRBJ1-1|NA
CASSDPGTSTEAFF
TGCGCCAGCAGTGACCCGGGGACGAGCACTGAAGCTTTCTTT
>TRBD1|TRBV19|TRBJ1-2|NA
CASSRQGMRGYTF
TGTGCCAGTAGTAGACAGGGGATGCGAGGCTACACCTTC
>TRBD1|TRBV10-3|TRBJ1-3|NA
CAISDPGQSRNTIYF
TGTGCCATCAGTGACCCGGGACAGAGTAGAAACACCATATATTTT
>TRBD2|TRBV13|TRBJ2-2|NA
CASSSGRWTSGGAPNTGELFF
TGTGCCAGCAGCTCAGGGAGATGGACTAGCGGGGGAGCCCCGAACACCGGGGAGCTGTTTTTT